The 32 T cell receptor beta chains given below trace back to one sample, sequenced in a study of blood T cell repertoires in COVID-19. The assay was immunoSEQ multiplex PCR, and TCRdb's table has in-frame clones only and misses some. The data hold around 260,000 clones, with 75% to 90% observed a single time. The sequencing sample was made of peripheral blood. Source of these receptors: a man aged 25-40 years with active or convalescent COVID-19.

V is TRBV6-5 and J is TRBJ2-7; TRBD2 aligns across 10 bases. CDR3 size: 14 residues. V shed 8 bases, J shed 0 bases, and the junction held 4 bases outside the gene matches. CDR1 is MNHEY, CDR2 SVGAGI, per germline. CDR3 bases: TGTGCCAGCCGTACTAGCGGGGACTCCTACGAGCAGTACTTC. Its protein is CASRTSGDSYEQYF.

This chain joins TRBV12-5 and TRBJ1-1; D call uncertain. Germline loops: CDR1 LGHNT, CDR2 FRNRAP. There are 12 residues in the CDR3. V lost 7 bases, J lost 6 bases, and 12 bases lay in between. CDR3 in DNA: TGTGCTAGTGCCGTCGAGGTGTCTGAAGCTTTCTTT. Protein: CASAVEVSEAFF.

The chain couples TRBV19 to TRBJ1-2; 8 nucleotides align to TRBD1. CDR3 length: 16 amino acids. The V gene's germline CDR1 is LNHDA and CDR2 SQIVND (reference sequence). V gave up 5 bases and J gave up 1 base; unmatched junction bases: 9. In nucleotides, the CDR3 is TGTGCCAGTAGTCGCATTGACAGGGGAAATAACTATGGCTACACCTTC. Encoded protein: CASSRIDRGNNYGYTF.

The CDR3 region is CASSLASSGTDTQYF. In DNA, the CDR3 is TGTGCCAGCAGCTTAGCCAGTTCTGGCACAGATACGCAGTATTTT. V and J are TRBV7-2 and TRBJ2-3; D is undetermined. CDR1 and CDR2 from the germline V gene are SGHTA and FQGNSA. Between the trimmed V and J ends, which lost 0 bases and 1 base, there was a span of 8 bases. The CDR3 covers 15 residues.

The chain joins TRBV11-3 to TRBJ1-1; no firm D call. CDR3 size: 9 residues. Trimming took 8 bases from V and 10 from J, leaving 8 bases between them. Germline lookup yields CDR1 SGHNT and CDR2 YENEEA. DNA for the CDR3: TGTGCCAGCCGACATCGAGCTTTCTTT. Translation: CASRHRAFF.

This chain connects TRBV9 to TRBJ1-2; 8 bases fit TRBD1. Looked up from germline, CDR1 is SGDLS and CDR2 is YYNGEE. J gave up 1 base and V 2 bases, and 4 bases lay outside the gene matches. CDR3 length: 15 residues. Written as DNA, the CDR3 is TGTGCCAGCAGCGTGGGGACAGGAGATAACTATGGCTACACCTTC. Residues: CASSVGTGDNYGYTF.

This clone was detected once. One end of the junction fails to match germline, which may point to a read error. The V call is TRBV5-1, the J call TRBJ1-2; 8 bases are shared with TRBD1. The CDR3 totals 16 residues. The germline V gene has CDR1 SGHRS and CDR2 YFSETQ. CDR3: CASSLSPAGQGHGYTF. The CDR3 DNA sequence: TGCGCCAGCAGCCTGAGCCCTGCCGGACAGGGCCATGGCTACACTTTC.

This clone has just a few counts. The V and J genes are TRBV30 and TRBJ2-1, with 8 bases that match TRBD2. From germline, CDR1 is GTSNPN and CDR2 SVGIG (reference sequence). The CDR3 runs to 16 residues. V was pared by 0 bases and J by 8 bases, with 12 bases of the junction left unmatched. As DNA, the CDR3 is TGTGCCTGGAGTGTACTAGTCGGGGGGGCCGCGGATGAGCAGTTCTTC. Protein sequence: CAWSVLVGGAADEQFF. Full variable domain (remainder filled in from reference TRBV30 and TRBJ2-1): SQTIHQWPATLVQPVGSPLSLECTVEGTSNPNLYWYRQAAGRGLQLLFYSVGIGQISSEVPQNLSASRPQDRQFILSSKKLLLSDSGFYLCAWSVLVGGAADEQFFGPGTRLTVL.

On this clone itself: Within the sample, other DNA sequences also encode this same CDR3. The CDR3 coding sequence is TGTGCCAGCTCACCACGGGTGGTCAGGATAATGACTGAAGCTTTCTTT. It encodes CASSPRVVRIMTEAFF. The rearrangement uses TRBV18 and TRBJ1-1; no clear D. V gave up 1 base and J gave up 5 bases, with 17 bases separating them. Germline V gives CDR1 KGHSH, CDR2 LQKENI. The CDR3 contains 16 residues.

V gene TRBV5-4 combines with J gene TRBJ1-4; 8 bases match TRBD1. Germline CDR1 reads SGHNT; CDR2 reads YYREEE (reference sequence). The V gene end was trimmed by 2 bases and the J gene end by 6 bases; junction bases not matched to a gene: 3. This CDR3 has 14 amino acids. CDR3 bases: TGTGCCAGCAGCTTCCCGGGACAGGATGAAAAACTGTTTTTT. Translated, it gives CASSFPGQDEKLFF.

This clone has only one observation. The chain joins TRBV7-6 to TRBJ1-6; D ambiguous. The germline V gene encodes CDR1 SGHVS and CDR2 FNYEAQ. V lost 7 bases to trimming and J lost 11 bases, with 15 bases between them. This CDR3 contains 13 residues. DNA for the CDR3: TGTGCCAGCAAGAGGGAAGACTGGGCACCCCTCCACTTT. Protein: CASKREDWAPLHF.

The J gene is TRBJ1-1, the V gene TRBV5-4; no clear D gene. The ends were cut back, 1 base at V and 2 bases at J, with 12 bases in the middle. CDR1 SGHNT and CDR2 YYREEE come from the germline V gene (reference sequence). The CDR3 spans 15 residues. CDR3 nucleotides: TGTGCCAGCAGCTTGATCGGCGGATTAAACACTGAAGCTTTCTTT. Translated, it gives CASSLIGGLNTEAFF. The variable domain in full, with the rest retrieved from reference TRBV5-4 and TRBJ1-1, is ETGVTQSPTHLIKTRGQQVTLRCSSQSGHNTVSWYQQALGQGPQFIFQYYREEENGRGNFPPRFSGLQFPNYSSELNVNALELDDSALYLCASSLIGGLNTEAFFGQGTRLTVV.

The V and J genes are TRBV9 and TRBJ2-3, with 12 bases aligning to TRBD2. Germline V CDR1 and CDR2: SGDLS, YYNGEE. V trimming: 4 bases; J trimming: 1 base; junction bases outside the gene matches: 4. The CDR3 consists of 16 residues. As DNA, the CDR3 is TGTGCCAGCAGCACCAGGACTAGCGGGGGCACAGATACGCAGTATTTT. As protein: CASSTRTSGGTDTQYF.

The rearrangement uses TRBV2 and TRBJ2-5; TRBD1 agrees at 7 bases. Germline values: CDR1 SNHLY, CDR2 FYNNEI. J gave up 1 base and V 1 base, and 3 bases lay outside the gene matches. This CDR3 is built from 15 residues. This CDR3 is CASSEEGQSQETQYF. For the CDR3, the DNA is TGTGCCAGCAGTGAAGAGGGACAGAGCCAAGAGACCCAGTACTTC.

The chain recombines TRBV19 with TRBJ2-7, with no clear D. The CDR3 is made up of 13 amino acids. V lost 3 bases, J lost 3 bases, and 9 bases lay in between. Germline V gene data show CDR1 as LNHDA and CDR2 as SQIVND (reference sequence). The CDR3 DNA is TGTGCCAGTAGTATCACGGTAGACTACGAGCAGTACTTC. It translates to CASSITVDYEQYF.

Only a few counts were recorded for this clone. This chain joins TRBV7-8 and TRBJ2-6; D gene unclear. Germline CDR1 reads SGHVS; CDR2 reads FQNEAQ. V was cut by 4 bases and J by 4 bases, with 11 bases left in between. The CDR3 runs 15 residues. CDR3 DNA sequence: TGTGCCAGCAGCTCTGAGGCTCTGGGGGCCAACGTCCTGACTTTC. As protein: CASSSEALGANVLTF. The full variable domain, rest sourced from reference TRBV7-8 and TRBJ2-6, is GAGVSQSPRYKVAKRGQDVALRCDPISGHVSLFWYQQALGQGPEFLTYFQNEAQLDKSGLPSDRFFAERPEGSVSTLKIQRTQQEDSAVYLCASSSEALGANVLTFGAGSRLTVL.

The V and J genes are TRBV4-2 and TRBJ1-4, with unresolved D. CDR3 length: 17 amino acids. Deletions cut 1 base from V and 7 bases from J, with 19 bases between. Per germline, CDR1 LGHNA and CDR2 YNFKEQ. The CDR3 region has the DNA TGTGCCAGCAGCCAAGCCACGACTGCGACGTCGAGTGAAAAACTGTTTTTT. Translating gives CASSQATTATSSEKLFF.

The chain uses TRBV11-2 and TRBJ1-1; D remains unclear. V was trimmed by 0 bases and J by 1 base, leaving 9 bases between them. Germline V gene lookup returns CDR1 SGHAT and CDR2 FQNNGV. The CDR3 extends over 15 amino acids. CDR3 DNA: TGTGCCAGCAGCTTAGAGTTGCGGGGGAACACTGAAGCTTTCTTT. Translated, it gives CASSLELRGNTEAFF. The full variable domain, in which reference TRBV11-2 and TRBJ1-1 provide the parts outside the CDR3, is EAGVAQSPRYKIIEKRQSVAFWCNPISGHATLYWYQQILGQGPKLLIQFQNNGVVDDSQLPKDRFSAERLKGVDSTLKIQPAKLEDSAVYLCASSLELRGNTEAFFGQGTRLTVV.

J is TRBJ1-2 and V is TRBV29-1; D uncertain. V was shortened by 5 bases and J by 4 bases, with 17 bases between the two germline ends. The CDR3 runs to 14 residues. The germline gives CDR1 SQVTM, CDR2 ANQGSEA. The CDR3 spells CSVSPTGGGYGYTF. In DNA form, the CDR3 reads TGCAGCGTTTCCCCCACCGGCGGTGGCTATGGCTACACCTTC. Drawing the rest from reference TRBV29-1 and TRBJ1-2, the complete variable domain is SAVISQKPSRDICQRGTSLTIQCQVDSQVTMMFWYRQQPGQSLTLIATANQGSEATYESGFVIDKFPISRPNLTFSTLTVSNMSPEDSSIYLCSVSPTGGGYGYTFGSGTRLTVV.

This clone was found once. This chain uses TRBV5-3 with TRBJ1-5; 9 nucleotides agree with TRBD1. Being an ORF, TRBV5-3 has a function that is uncertain. CDR3 length: 15 residues. The trim removed 4 bases at V and 3 bases at J, leaving 5 bases unmatched. The DNA of the CDR3 is TGTGCCAGAAGCAGGGACAGGGAAGACAATCAGCCCCAGCATTTT. Its translation is CARSRDREDNQPQHF.

This rearrangement joins TRBV4-1 to TRBJ2-7; D not certain. CDR3 length: 15 residues. Germline lookup yields CDR1 MGHRA and CDR2 YSYEKL. The V gene lost 1 base and the J gene lost 5 bases, with 15 bases spanning the gap. The CDR3 bases are TGCGCCAGCAGCCAAGCTCCCAGGTCATCGGACGAGCAGTACTTC. Its protein is CASSQAPRSSDEQYF.

The chain recombines TRBV5-1 with TRBJ2-7; possible D gene TRBD2, 5 bases. Trimming left V 0 bases short and J 7 bases short, with 11 bases between. Per germline, CDR1 SGHRS and CDR2 YFSETQ. CDR3 length: 13 amino acids. CDR3 sequence reads: CASSLAGFGEQYF. The CDR3 DNA reads TGCGCCAGCAGCTTGGCGGGGTTCGGAGAGCAGTACTTC.

A word on this clone: Germline and junction disagree at one end, which may indicate a read error. Different DNA sequences within this sample yield the same CDR3. The gene calls are TRBV7-8 and TRBJ1-6, with 7 bases aligning to TRBD1. The CDR3 is made up of 15 amino acids. The germline V gene has CDR1 SGHVS and CDR2 FQNEAQ. The CDR3 nucleotides read TGTGCCAGCAGCTTAGTCCCAGGGGGTAATTCACCTCTCCACTTT. Its translation is CASSLVPGGNSPLHF.

This sequence joins TRBV5-5 and TRBJ1-2; the match to TRBD1 covers 11 bases. With 4 bases clipped from V and 5 bases from J, the junction kept 4 bases outside the gene matches. CDR1 and CDR2 (germline): SGHKS, YYEKEE (reference sequence). This CDR3 contains 14 residues. CDR3 in amino acids: CASSAGQGVYGYTF. The DNA for the CDR3 is TGTGCCAGCAGCGCGGGACAGGGGGTATATGGCTACACCTTC.

The CDR3 region has the DNA TGTGCCAGCAGAGTGACAGGACCTTCATCACCCCTCCACTTT. Amino acid sequence: CASRVTGPSSPLHF. The genes are TRBV7-2 and TRBJ1-6; possibly TRBD1 for D (6 bases). This CDR3 has 14 residues. CDR1 is SGHTA and CDR2 is FQGNSA in the germline V gene. V dropped 6 bases and J dropped 10 bases, with 16 bases sitting between them.

The rearrangement uses TRBV6-2 or TRBV6-3 and TRBJ1-2; the match to TRBD1 covers 7 bases. The ends lost 6 bases at V and 5 bases at J; junction bases unmatched: 9. This CDR3 is built from 14 residues. Germline V gene lookup returns CDR1 MNHEY and CDR2 SVGEGT. The CDR3 reads CASSWGTVSYGYTF. Here the CDR3 DNA reads TGTGCCAGCAGCTGGGGGACAGTCTCTTATGGCTACACCTTC.

CDR3 protein: CASSLVLAGTQETQYF. In DNA form, the CDR3 reads TGTGCCAGCAGCTTGGTCCTAGCGGGGACCCAAGAGACCCAGTACTTC. This rearrangement joins TRBV5-6 to TRBJ2-5; 9 bases are shared with TRBD2. Trimming took 0 bases from V and 1 from J; bases not matched to a gene: 4. The CDR3 has 16 amino acids. Germline V gives CDR1 SGHDT, CDR2 YYEEEE.

The chain links TRBV19 to TRBJ2-5, with TRBD2 matching 7 bases. The CDR3 spans 15 residues. Germline CDR1 LNHDA, CDR2 SQIVND (reference sequence). The ends lost 5 bases at V and 2 bases at J; junction bases unmatched: 8. CDR3 protein: CASSPSSGNQETQYF. Written as DNA, the CDR3 is TGTGCCAGTAGTCCCTCCAGCGGGAATCAAGAGACCCAGTACTTC.

This clone was recorded once. The chain recombines TRBV7-8 with TRBJ1-2; 9 bases align to TRBD1. The CDR3 has 17 amino acids. J lost 2 bases, V lost 7 bases, and 14 bases had no gene match. Germline CDR1 SGHVS, CDR2 FQNEAQ. The DNA of the CDR3 is TGTGCCAGCACCCCGGGACAGGGATTTCTGGGGAACTATGGCTACACCTTC. Its translation is CASTPGQGFLGNYGYTF. The full variable domain, with the rest looked up from reference TRBV7-8 and TRBJ1-2, is GAGVSQSPRYKVAKRGQDVALRCDPISGHVSLFWYQQALGQGPEFLTYFQNEAQLDKSGLPSDRFFAERPEGSVSTLKIQRTQQEDSAVYLCASTPGQGFLGNYGYTFGSGTRLTVV.

This clone came up a few times. The chain recombines TRBV7-9 with TRBJ1-4; TRBD1 matches 7 bases. The V and J ends lost 2 bases and 4 bases, in that order; junction bases with no gene match: 1. The CDR3 is made up of 14 amino acids. The germline CDR1 and CDR2 sequences are SEHNR and FQNEAQ (reference sequence). CDR3 sequence reads: CASSLTGVNEKLFF. CDR3 in DNA: TGTGCCAGCAGCTTAACAGGGGTTAATGAAAAACTGTTTTTT.

The J gene is TRBJ2-5, the V gene TRBV9, with D possibly being TRBD2 (7 bases). CDR1 SGDLS and CDR2 YYNGEE come from the germline V gene. This CDR3 is 16 amino acids long. The ends were cut back, 3 bases at V and 1 base at J, with 16 bases in the middle. CDR3 sequence: CASSAYGRGPQETQYF. In DNA form, the CDR3 reads TGTGCCAGCAGCGCCTATGGGCGGGGGCCCCAAGAGACCCAGTACTTC.

The genes are TRBV14 and TRBJ1-1; D is uncertain. The CDR3 sequence is 13 residues long. The ends were cut back, 3 bases at V and 3 bases at J, with 8 bases in the middle. The germline V gene has CDR1 SGHDN and CDR2 FVKESK. The CDR3 sequence is CASSHGYHTEAFF. Here the CDR3 DNA reads TGTGCCAGCAGCCACGGTTATCACACTGAAGCTTTCTTT.